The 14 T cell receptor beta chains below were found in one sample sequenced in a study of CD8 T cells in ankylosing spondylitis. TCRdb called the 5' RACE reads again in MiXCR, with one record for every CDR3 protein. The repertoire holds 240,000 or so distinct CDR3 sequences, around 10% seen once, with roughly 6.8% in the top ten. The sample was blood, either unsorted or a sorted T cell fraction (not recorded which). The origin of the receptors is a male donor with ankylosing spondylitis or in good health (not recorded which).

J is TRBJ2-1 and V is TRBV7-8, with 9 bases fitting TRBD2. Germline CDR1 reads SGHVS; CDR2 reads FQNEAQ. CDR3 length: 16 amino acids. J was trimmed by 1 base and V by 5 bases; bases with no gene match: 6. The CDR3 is CASSTASGRSYNEQFF. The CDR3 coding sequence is TGTGCCAGCAGCACCGCAAGCGGGAGGTCCTACAATGAGCAGTTCTTC.

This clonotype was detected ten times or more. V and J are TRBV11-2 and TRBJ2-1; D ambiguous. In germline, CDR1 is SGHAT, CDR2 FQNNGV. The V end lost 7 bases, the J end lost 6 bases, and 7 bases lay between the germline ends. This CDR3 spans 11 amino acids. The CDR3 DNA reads TGTGCCAGCACAAACACCAATGAGCAGTTCTTC. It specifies CASTNTNEQFF.

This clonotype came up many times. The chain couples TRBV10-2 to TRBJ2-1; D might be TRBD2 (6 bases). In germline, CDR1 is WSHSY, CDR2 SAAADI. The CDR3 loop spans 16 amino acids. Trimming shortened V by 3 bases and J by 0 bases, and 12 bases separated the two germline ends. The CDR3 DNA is TGCGCCAGCAGTGAAAATCCGGGGGACTCCTACAATGAGCAGTTCTTC. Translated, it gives CASSENPGDSYNEQFF.

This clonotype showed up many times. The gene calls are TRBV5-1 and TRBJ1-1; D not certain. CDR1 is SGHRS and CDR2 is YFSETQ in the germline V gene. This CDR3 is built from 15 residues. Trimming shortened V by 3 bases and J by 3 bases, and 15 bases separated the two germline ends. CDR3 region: CASSSDRGQYTEAFF. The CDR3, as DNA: TGCGCCAGCAGCTCTGATCGCGGGCAGTACACTGAAGCTTTCTTT.

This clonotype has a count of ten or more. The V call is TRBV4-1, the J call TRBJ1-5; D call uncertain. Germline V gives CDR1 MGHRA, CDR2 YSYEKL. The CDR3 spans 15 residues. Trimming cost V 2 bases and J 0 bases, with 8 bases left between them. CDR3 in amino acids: CASSQFLDSNQPQHF. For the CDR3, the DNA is TGCGCCAGCAGCCAATTCTTGGATAGCAATCAGCCCCAGCATTTT.

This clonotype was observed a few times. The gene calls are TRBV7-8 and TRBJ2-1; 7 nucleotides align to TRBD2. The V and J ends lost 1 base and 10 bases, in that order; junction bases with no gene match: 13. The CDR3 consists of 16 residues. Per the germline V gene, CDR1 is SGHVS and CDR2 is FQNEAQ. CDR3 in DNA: TGTGCCAGCAGCTTAGTGGGCGGGAGTTCCTCGGGGGAGCAGTTCTTC. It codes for CASSLVGGSSSGEQFF.

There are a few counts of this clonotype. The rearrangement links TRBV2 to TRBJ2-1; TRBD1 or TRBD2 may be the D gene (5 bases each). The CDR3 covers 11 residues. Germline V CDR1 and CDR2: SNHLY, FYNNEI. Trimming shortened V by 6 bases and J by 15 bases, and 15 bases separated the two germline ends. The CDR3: CASSPGPFSFF. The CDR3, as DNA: TGTGCCAGCAGCCCGGGACCATTCTCGTTCTTC.

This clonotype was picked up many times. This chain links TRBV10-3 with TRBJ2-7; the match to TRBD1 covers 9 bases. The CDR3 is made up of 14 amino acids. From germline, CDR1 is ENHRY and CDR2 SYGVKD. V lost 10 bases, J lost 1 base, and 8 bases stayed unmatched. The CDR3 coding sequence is TGTGCCACCCGATCGGGACAGGGATCCTACGAGCAGTACTTC. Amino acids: CATRSGQGSYEQYF.

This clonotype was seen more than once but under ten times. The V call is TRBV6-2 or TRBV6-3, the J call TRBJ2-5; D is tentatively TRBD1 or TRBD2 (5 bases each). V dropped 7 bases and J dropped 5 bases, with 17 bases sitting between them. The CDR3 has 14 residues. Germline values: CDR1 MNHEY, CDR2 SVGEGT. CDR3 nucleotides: TGTGCCAGCAATCTACTTATGGGGGAGGAGACCCAGTACTTC. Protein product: CASNLLMGEETQYF.

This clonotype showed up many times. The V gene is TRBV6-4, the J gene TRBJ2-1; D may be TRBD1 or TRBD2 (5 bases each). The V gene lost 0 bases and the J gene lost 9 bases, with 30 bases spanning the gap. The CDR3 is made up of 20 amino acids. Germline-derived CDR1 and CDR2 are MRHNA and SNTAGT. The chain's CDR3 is CASSDSPLALAFAGQGEQFF. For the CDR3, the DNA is TGTGCCAGCAGTGACTCGCCCCTGGCATTGGCCTTTGCGGGTCAGGGTGAGCAGTTCTTC.

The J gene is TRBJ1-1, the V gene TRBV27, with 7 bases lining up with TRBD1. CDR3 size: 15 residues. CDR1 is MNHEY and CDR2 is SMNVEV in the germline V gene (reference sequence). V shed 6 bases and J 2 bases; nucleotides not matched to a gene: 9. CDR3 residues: CASRAGGAGNTEAFF. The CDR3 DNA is TGTGCCAGCAGGGCAGGGGGGGCTGGAAACACTGAAGCTTTCTTT.

The CDR3 is CASSLRDGNEQFF. The CDR3 DNA follows: TGCGCCAGCAGCCTCAGAGACGGCAATGAGCAGTTCTTC. The rearrangement joins TRBV4-1 to TRBJ2-1; no reliable D call. Germline loops: CDR1 MGHRA, CDR2 YSYEKL. The V and J ends lost 4 bases and 6 bases respectively, with 10 bases between them. The CDR3 sequence is 13 residues long.

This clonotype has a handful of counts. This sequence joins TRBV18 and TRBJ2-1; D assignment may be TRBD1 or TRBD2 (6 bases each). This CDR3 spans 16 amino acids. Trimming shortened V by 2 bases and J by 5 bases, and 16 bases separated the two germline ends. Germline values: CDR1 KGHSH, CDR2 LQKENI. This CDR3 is CASSPFGGLANNEQFF. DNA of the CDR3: TGTGCCAGCTCACCATTTGGGGGGCTAGCTAACAATGAGCAGTTCTTC.

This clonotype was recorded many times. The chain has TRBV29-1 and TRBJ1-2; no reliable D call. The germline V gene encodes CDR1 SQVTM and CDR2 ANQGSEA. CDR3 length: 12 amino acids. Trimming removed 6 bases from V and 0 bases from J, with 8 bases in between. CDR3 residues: CSVEPANYGYTF. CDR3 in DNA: TGCAGCGTCGAACCAGCTAACTATGGCTACACCTTC.